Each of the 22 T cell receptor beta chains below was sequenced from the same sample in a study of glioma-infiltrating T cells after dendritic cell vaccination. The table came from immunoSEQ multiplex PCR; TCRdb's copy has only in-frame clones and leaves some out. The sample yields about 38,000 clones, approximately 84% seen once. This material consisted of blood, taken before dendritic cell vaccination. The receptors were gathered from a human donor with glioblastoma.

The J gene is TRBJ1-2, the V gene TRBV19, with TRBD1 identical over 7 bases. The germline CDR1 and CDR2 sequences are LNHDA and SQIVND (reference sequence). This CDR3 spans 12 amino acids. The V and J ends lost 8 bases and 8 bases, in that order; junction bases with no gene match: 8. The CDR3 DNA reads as TGTGCCAGTGCGACAGGGATAGGGGGCTACACCTTC. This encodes CASATGIGGYTF.

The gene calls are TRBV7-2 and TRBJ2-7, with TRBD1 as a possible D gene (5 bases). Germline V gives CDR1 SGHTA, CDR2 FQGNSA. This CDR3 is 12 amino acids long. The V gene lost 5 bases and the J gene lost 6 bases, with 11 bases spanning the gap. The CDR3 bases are TGTGCCAGCAGCCAGGACATATCCGAGCAGTACTTC. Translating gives CASSQDISEQYF.

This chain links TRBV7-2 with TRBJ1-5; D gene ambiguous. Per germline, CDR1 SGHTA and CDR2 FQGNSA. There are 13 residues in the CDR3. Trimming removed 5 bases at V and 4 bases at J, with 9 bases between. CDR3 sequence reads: CASSEWLNQPQHF. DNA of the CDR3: TGTGCCAGCAGCGAATGGCTTAATCAGCCCCAGCATTTT.

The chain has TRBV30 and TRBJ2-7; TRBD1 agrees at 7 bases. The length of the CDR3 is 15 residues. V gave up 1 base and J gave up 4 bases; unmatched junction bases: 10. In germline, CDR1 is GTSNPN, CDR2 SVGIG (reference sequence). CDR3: CAWSGVGGFVYEQYF. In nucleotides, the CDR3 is TGTGCCTGGAGTGGAGTAGGGGGCTTCGTTTACGAGCAGTACTTC.

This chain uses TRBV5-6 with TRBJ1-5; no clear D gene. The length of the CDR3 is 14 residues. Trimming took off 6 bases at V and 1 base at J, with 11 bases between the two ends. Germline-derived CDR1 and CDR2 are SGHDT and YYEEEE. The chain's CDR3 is CASTNGVSNQPQHF. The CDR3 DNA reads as TGTGCCAGCACCAACGGGGTGAGCAATCAGCCCCAGCATTTT.

CDR3 residues: CASSLGGRAERTGELFF. The DNA for the CDR3 is TGCGCCAGCAGCTTGGGCGGCAGGGCGGAGAGGACCGGGGAGCTGTTTTTT. V gene TRBV5-1 combines with J gene TRBJ2-2; D possibly corresponds to TRBD1 (5 bases). From germline, CDR1 is SGHRS and CDR2 YFSETQ. This CDR3 has 17 residues. Trimming left V 0 bases short and J 5 bases short, with 17 bases between.

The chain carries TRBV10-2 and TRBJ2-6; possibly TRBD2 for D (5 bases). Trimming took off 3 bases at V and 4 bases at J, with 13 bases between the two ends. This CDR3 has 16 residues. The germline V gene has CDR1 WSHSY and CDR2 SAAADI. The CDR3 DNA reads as TGCGCCAGCAGTGATAGAGAGGGAAGGGGGGCCAACGTCCTGACTTTC. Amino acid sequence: CASSDREGRGANVLTF.

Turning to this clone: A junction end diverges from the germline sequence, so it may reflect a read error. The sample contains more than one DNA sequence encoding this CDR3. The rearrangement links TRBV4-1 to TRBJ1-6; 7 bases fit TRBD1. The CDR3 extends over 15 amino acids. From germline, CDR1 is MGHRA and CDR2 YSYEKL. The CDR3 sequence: CASSRQGSYNSPLHF. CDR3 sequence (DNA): TGCGCCAGCAGCCGACAGGGCTCCTATAATTCCCCCCTCCACTTT.

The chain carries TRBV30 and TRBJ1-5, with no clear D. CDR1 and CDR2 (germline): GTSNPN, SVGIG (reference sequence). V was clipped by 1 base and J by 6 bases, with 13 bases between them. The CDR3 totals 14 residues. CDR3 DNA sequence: TGTGCCTGGAGTGGGGCCTCGGTGGGTCAGCCCCAGCATTTT. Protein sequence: CAWSGASVGQPQHF.

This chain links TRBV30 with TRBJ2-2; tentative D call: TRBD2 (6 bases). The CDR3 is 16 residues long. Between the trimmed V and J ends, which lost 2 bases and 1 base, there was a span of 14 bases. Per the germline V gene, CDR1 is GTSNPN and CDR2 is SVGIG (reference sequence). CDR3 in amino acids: CAWSRPPGLNTGELFF. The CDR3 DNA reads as TGTGCCTGGAGTCGGCCTCCGGGACTGAACACCGGGGAGCTGTTTTTT. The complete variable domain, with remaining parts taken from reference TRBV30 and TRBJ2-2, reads SQTIHQWPATLVQPVGSPLSLECTVEGTSNPNLYWYRQAAGRGLQLLFYSVGIGQISSEVPQNLSASRPQDRQFILSSKKLLLSDSGFYLCAWSRPPGLNTGELFFGEGSRLTVL.

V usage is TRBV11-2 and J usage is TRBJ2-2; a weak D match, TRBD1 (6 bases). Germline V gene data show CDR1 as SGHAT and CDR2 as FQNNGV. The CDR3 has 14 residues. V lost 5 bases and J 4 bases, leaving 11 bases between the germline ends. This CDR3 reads CASSQARGTGELFF. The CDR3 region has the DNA TGTGCCAGCAGCCAGGCCAGGGGCACCGGGGAGCTGTTTTTT. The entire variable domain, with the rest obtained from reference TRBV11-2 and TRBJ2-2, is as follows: EAGVAQSPRYKIIEKRQSVAFWCNPISGHATLYWYQQILGQGPKLLIQFQNNGVVDDSQLPKDRFSAERLKGVDSTLKIQPAKLEDSAVYLCASSQARGTGELFFGEGSRLTVL.

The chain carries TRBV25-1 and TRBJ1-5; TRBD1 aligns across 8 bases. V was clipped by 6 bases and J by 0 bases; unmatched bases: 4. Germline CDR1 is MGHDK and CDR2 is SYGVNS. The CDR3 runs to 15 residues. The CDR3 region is CASSGTGVSNQPQHF. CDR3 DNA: TGTGCCAGCAGCGGGACAGGAGTTAGCAATCAGCCCCAGCATTTT.

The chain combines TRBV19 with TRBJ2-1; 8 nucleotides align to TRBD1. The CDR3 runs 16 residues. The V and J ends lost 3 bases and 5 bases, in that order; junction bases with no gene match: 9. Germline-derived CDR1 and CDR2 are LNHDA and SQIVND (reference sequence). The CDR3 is CASSILGTGTDNEQFF. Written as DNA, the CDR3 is TGTGCCAGTAGTATTCTCGGGACAGGAACAGACAATGAGCAGTTCTTC.

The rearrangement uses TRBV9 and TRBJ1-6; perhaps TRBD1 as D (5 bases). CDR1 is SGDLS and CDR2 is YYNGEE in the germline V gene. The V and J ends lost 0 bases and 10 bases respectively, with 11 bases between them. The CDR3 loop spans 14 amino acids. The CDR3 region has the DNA TGTGCCAGCAGCGTAGCTCAGGGTGGGTCACCCCTCCACTTT. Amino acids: CASSVAQGGSPLHF.

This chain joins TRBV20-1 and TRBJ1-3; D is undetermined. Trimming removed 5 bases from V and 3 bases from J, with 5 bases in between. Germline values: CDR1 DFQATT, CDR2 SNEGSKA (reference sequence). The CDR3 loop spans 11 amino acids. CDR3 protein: CSASGGNTIYF. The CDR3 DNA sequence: TGCAGTGCTTCCGGTGGAAACACCATATATTTT.

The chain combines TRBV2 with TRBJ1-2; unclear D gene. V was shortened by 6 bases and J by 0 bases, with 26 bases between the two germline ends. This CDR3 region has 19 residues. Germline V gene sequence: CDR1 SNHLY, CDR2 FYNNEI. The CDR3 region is CASRGQRTTSGRTNYGYTF. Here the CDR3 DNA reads TGTGCCAGCAGAGGCCAAAGGACTACCTCGGGCAGGACTAACTATGGCTACACCTTC.

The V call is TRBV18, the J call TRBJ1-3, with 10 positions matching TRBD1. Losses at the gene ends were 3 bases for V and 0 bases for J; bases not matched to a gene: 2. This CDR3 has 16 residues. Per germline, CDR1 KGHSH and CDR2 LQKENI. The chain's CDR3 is CASSPGQGFSGNTIYF. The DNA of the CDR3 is TGTGCCAGCTCACCGGGACAGGGGTTCTCTGGAAACACCATATATTTT.

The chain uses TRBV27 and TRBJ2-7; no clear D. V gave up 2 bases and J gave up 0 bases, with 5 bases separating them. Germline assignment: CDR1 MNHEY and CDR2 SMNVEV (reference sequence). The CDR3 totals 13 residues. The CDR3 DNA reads TGTGCCAGCAGTTTAAAGCTCTCCTACGAGCAGTACTTC. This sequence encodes CASSLKLSYEQYF.

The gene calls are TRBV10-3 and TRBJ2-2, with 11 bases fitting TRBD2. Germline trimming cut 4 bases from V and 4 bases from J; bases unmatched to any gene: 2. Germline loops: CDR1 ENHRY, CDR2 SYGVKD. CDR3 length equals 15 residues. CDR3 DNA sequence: TGTGCCATCAGTGCTAGCGGGGGGCGCACCGGGGAGCTGTTTTTT. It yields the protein CAISASGGRTGELFF.

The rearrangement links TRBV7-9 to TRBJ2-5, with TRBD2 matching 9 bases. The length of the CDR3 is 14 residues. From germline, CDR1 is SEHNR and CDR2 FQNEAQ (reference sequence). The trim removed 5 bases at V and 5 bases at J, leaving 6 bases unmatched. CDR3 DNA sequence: TGTGCCAGCAGCCGAGCGGGGGGAAGGGAGACCCAGTACTTC. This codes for CASSRAGGRETQYF.

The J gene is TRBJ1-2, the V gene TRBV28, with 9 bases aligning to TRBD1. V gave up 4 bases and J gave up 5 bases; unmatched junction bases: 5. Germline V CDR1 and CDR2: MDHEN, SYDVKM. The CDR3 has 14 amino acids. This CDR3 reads CASSWTGEGYGYTF. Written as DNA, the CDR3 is TGTGCCAGCAGTTGGACAGGGGAAGGTTATGGCTACACCTTC.

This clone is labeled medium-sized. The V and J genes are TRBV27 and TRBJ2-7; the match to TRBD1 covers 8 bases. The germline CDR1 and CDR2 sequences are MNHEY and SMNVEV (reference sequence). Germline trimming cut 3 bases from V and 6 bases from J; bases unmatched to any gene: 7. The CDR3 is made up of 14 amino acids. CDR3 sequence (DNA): TGTGCCAGCAGTTTTCGACAGGGGTCTAGCGAGCAGTACTTC. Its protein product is CASSFRQGSSEQYF.